A single sample gave rise to the 17 T cell receptor beta chains below, sequenced in a study of blood T cell repertoires in COVID-19. The method was immunoSEQ multiplex PCR; TCRdb's version includes in-frame clones alone and lacks a portion of them. The sample records 55,000 to 75,000 clones, 80% being singletons. Sequencing input: peripheral blood. The source of these receptors is a man between 65 and 85 years old who had recovered from COVID-19.

This clone was detected a few times. The chain has TRBV19 and TRBJ2-1; 8 nucleotides match TRBD2. Germline V gene lookup returns CDR1 LNHDA and CDR2 SQIVND (reference sequence). The V gene end was trimmed by 7 bases and the J gene end by 9 bases; junction bases not matched to a gene: 8. This CDR3 region has 13 residues. This CDR3 is CASTSGSWVEQFF. In nucleotides, the CDR3 is TGTGCCAGTACAAGCGGGAGCTGGGTTGAGCAGTTCTTC.

This chain uses TRBV19 with TRBJ1-1, with 7 bases aligning to TRBD1. The CDR3 has 14 residues. Per germline, CDR1 LNHDA and CDR2 SQIVND (reference sequence). V lost 5 bases, J lost 5 bases, and 8 bases stayed unmatched. The CDR3 DNA is TGTGCCAGTAGTTCCGACAGGGTATGGACTGAAGCTTTCTTT. Translating gives CASSSDRVWTEAFF.

The chain is built from TRBV7-2 and TRBJ2-7; 8 bases are shared with TRBD2. This CDR3 is 14 amino acids long. Germline-derived CDR1 and CDR2 are SGHTA and FQGNSA. V lost 4 bases and J lost 3; bases outside the gene matches: 5. The CDR3: CASSSTSVSYEQYF. The CDR3, as DNA: TGTGCCAGCAGCTCGACTAGCGTGAGCTACGAGCAGTACTTC. Supplemented by reference TRBV7-2 and TRBJ2-7, the full variable domain reads GAGVSQSPSNKVTEKGKDVELRCDPISGHTALYWYRQSLGQGLEFLIYFQGNSAPDKSGLPSDRFSAERTGGSVSTLTIQRTQQEDSAVYLCASSSTSVSYEQYFGPGTRLTVT.

V gene TRBV9 combines with J gene TRBJ1-1; a weak D match, TRBD1 (5 bases). The CDR3 runs to 14 residues. With 4 bases removed from V and 1 base from J, the gap between germline ends came to 11 bases. From germline, CDR1 is SGDLS and CDR2 YYNGEE. Here the CDR3 reads CASSPAGGNTEAFF. Here the CDR3 DNA reads TGTGCCAGCAGCCCGGCGGGGGGGAACACTGAAGCTTTCTTT.

This clone was counted once. This rearrangement joins TRBV7-2 to TRBJ2-1, with D uncertain. This CDR3 has 14 residues. The germline V and J ends were trimmed by 0 bases and 7 bases, with 10 bases remaining between them. Looked up from germline, CDR1 is SGHTA and CDR2 is FQGNSA. The CDR3 reads CASSLATQVNEQFF. The CDR3 DNA follows: TGTGCCAGCAGCTTAGCTACCCAGGTAAATGAGCAGTTCTTC.

The chain is built from TRBV20-1 and TRBJ2-5; 7 bases are a match to TRBD2. V shed 3 bases, J shed 9 bases, and the junction held 13 bases outside the gene matches. The CDR3 runs 14 residues. Germline V gene sequence: CDR1 DFQATT, CDR2 SNEGSKA (reference sequence). CDR3 residues: CSASVAGVETAQYF. For the CDR3, the DNA is TGCAGTGCTAGTGTGGCGGGGGTCGAAACGGCCCAGTACTTC.

The V gene is TRBV5-5, the J gene TRBJ1-2, with TRBD1 identical over 8 bases. The CDR3 covers 15 residues. Germline V gene lookup returns CDR1 SGHKS and CDR2 YYEKEE (reference sequence). Trimming took 3 bases from V and 3 from J; bases not matched to a gene: 7. This chain's CDR3 is CASSSQGARHYGYTF. The CDR3 DNA follows: TGTGCCAGCAGCTCTCAGGGGGCACGTCACTATGGCTACACCTTC.

The chain couples TRBV25-1 to TRBJ2-5; 11 nucleotides agree with TRBD2. This CDR3 is built from 16 residues. With V trimmed by 3 bases and J by 3 bases, 6 bases remained unmatched. Germline V gene data show CDR1 as MGHDK and CDR2 as SYGVNS. In nucleotides, the CDR3 is TGTGCCAGCAGTGAGTTTAGCGGGAGGGCCAAAGAGACCCAGTACTTC. Translating it yields CASSEFSGRAKETQYF.

The rearrangement joins TRBV18 to TRBJ2-7; 12 bases agree with TRBD1. Germline V gene data show CDR1 as KGHSH and CDR2 as LQKENI. The CDR3 has 15 amino acids. J gave up 9 bases and V 2 bases, and 8 bases lay outside the gene matches. The CDR3 sequence is CASSPLGQGAERQYF. For the CDR3, the DNA is TGTGCCAGCTCACCATTGGGACAGGGGGCCGAACGGCAGTACTTC.

The chain links TRBV4-2 to TRBJ2-7; D may be TRBD2 (5 bases). V shed 0 bases and J shed 5 bases, with 5 bases lying between them. The germline V gene has CDR1 LGHNA and CDR2 YNFKEQ. The CDR3 is 12 amino acids. CDR3 nucleotide sequence: TGTGCCAGCAGCCAAGAGAGGGACGAGCAGTACTTC. Protein: CASSQERDEQYF.

The rearrangement links TRBV15 to TRBJ1-5; a possible D gene is TRBD1 (5 bases). CDR1 LNHNV and CDR2 YYDKDF come from the germline V gene (reference sequence). The V end was cut by 0 bases, the J end by 7 bases, with 13 bases between. This CDR3 is built from 15 residues. The CDR3 reads CATSREVGGGQPQHF. The CDR3 region has the DNA TGTGCCACCAGCAGAGAGGTGGGGGGAGGGCAGCCCCAGCATTTT.

The chain employs TRBV28 and TRBJ2-5, with D possibly TRBD1 on 6 matching bases. Germline lookup yields CDR1 MDHEN and CDR2 SYDVKM. This CDR3 region has 16 residues. V lost 5 bases and J 5 bases, leaving 21 bases between the germline ends. The CDR3 region has the DNA TGTGCCAGCAGTCCTACCCGGGGCAGGGGTGGCGAGACCCAGTACTTC. This gives the protein CASSPTRGRGGETQYF.

The rearrangement uses TRBV29-1 and TRBJ1-1; D remains ambiguous. This CDR3 has 12 amino acids. Germline V gene lookup returns CDR1 SQVTM and CDR2 ANQGSEA. With 5 bases removed from V and 1 base from J, the gap between germline ends came to 8 bases. In DNA, the CDR3 is TGCAGCGTTAGAGAAAGGAACACTGAAGCTTTCTTT. Protein: CSVRERNTEAFF.

The chain has TRBV18 and TRBJ2-1, with 9 bases aligning to TRBD2. CDR1 and CDR2 (germline): KGHSH, LQKENI. After removal of 3 bases from V and 3 bases from J, the junction contained 12 bases not matched to a gene. The CDR3 loop spans 18 amino acids. The CDR3 coding sequence is TGTGCCAGCTCACCTCTACCAAGGGTAGCGGGAGTCTACAATGAGCAGTTCTTC. Translating gives CASSPLPRVAGVYNEQFF.

This clone was seen a few times. The V call is TRBV19, the J call TRBJ1-1, with 8 bases that match TRBD1. From germline, CDR1 is LNHDA and CDR2 SQIVND (reference sequence). Trimming took 7 bases from V and 3 from J; bases not matched to a gene: 10. This CDR3 is 15 amino acids long. The CDR3 loop reads CASTDFGRGHTEAFF. The CDR3 DNA follows: TGTGCCAGTACCGATTTTGGCAGGGGGCACACTGAAGCTTTCTTT.

This chain links TRBV5-1 with TRBJ2-7; tentative D call: TRBD1 (6 bases). Trimming stripped 4 bases from V and 3 bases from J, with 23 bases between. CDR1 and CDR2 (germline): SGHRS, YFSETQ. This CDR3 has 17 amino acids. CDR3 residues: CASSENTGNYPNYEQYF. CDR3 in DNA: TGCGCCAGCAGCGAAAATACAGGGAATTACCCAAACTACGAGCAGTACTTC.

The chain has TRBV30 and TRBJ1-2; 7 nucleotides align to TRBD1. The CDR3 covers 15 residues. V lost 3 bases to trimming and J lost 0 bases; unmatched junction nucleotides: 7. Germline CDR1 GTSNPN, CDR2 SVGIG (reference sequence). CDR3: CAWRRDRATNYGYTF. The CDR3 nucleotides are TGTGCCTGGAGGAGGGACAGAGCCACTAACTATGGCTACACCTTC.